This T cell receptor (beta chain) was found in a study of tumor and adjacent non-tumor tissue in lung cancer. Turning to the study itself: There were 11 to 12 adenocarcinoma, 2 squamous cell carcinoma and 1 small cell lung cancer cases.

The CDR3 spans 16 residues. Looked up from germline, CDR1 is SQVTM and CDR2 is ANQGSEA. Study findings and constraints: Tumor repertoires had a smaller top 100 clone share than normal lung. TCR diversity was significantly greater in tumor than normal lung tissue.

A modified ARM-PCR protocol with three rounds of nested PCR amplified TCRbeta. MiXCR, run by TCRdb on the multiplex PCR reads, gives a single entry per CDR3 protein. Of some 80,000 distinct CDR3 sequences listed, roughly three quarters are singletons. The template was RNA from unsorted bulk tissue. The normal lung tissue was taken more than 3 cm from the tumor edge. This clonotype came up a few times. Its antigen is still unknown. One end of the junction fails to match germline, which may point to a read error. The rearrangement links TRBV29-1 to TRBJ2-1; D gene ambiguous. This clonotype was sampled from a woman between 50 and 59 years old with non-small cell lung cancer. The specimen was distant non-tumor lung tissue. In DNA form, the CDR3 reads TGCAACGTTGAATCCCCAACTATGAGCTCCTACAATGAGCAGTTCTTC. The encoded protein is CNVESPTMSSYNEQFF.